These 29 T cell receptor beta chains were all obtained from the same sample, sequenced in a study of T cell responses to AZD1222 COVID-19 vaccine. Using immunoSEQ multiplex PCR, the repertoire was profiled, and TCRdb retains in-frame clones only, with some absent. The sample yields 100,000 to 150,000 clones, over 80% seen once. The sample in question was peripheral blood, obtained on day 0 of AZD1222 vaccination. Receptor source: an adult in good health.

This clone was seen a handful of times. This chain connects TRBV5-6 to TRBJ2-5; TRBD1 matches at 10 bases. Germline loops: CDR1 SGHDT, CDR2 YYEEEE. Trimming took 3 bases from V and 5 from J; bases not matched to a gene: 10. This CDR3 is 16 amino acids long. CDR3 bases: TGTGCCAGCAGCTCCCCCGGGACAGGGGATAGCGAGACCCAGTACTTC. Protein product: CASSSPGTGDSETQYF.

This clone was seen just once. DNA of the CDR3: TGTGCCAGCAGTTTAGGAGGGGGGCAAGAGACCCAGTACTTC. It is translated as CASSLGGGQETQYF. The chain joins TRBV28 to TRBJ2-5; D assignment may be TRBD1 or TRBD2 (6 bases each). CDR3 size: 14 residues. Germline CDR1 MDHEN, CDR2 SYDVKM. Between the trimmed V and J ends, which lost 2 bases and 2 bases, there was a span of 9 bases. The full variable domain, its missing parts supplied by reference TRBV28 and TRBJ2-5, is DVKVTQSSRYLVKRTGEKVFLECVQDMDHENMFWYRQDPGLGLRLIYFSYDVKMKEKGDIPEGYSVSREKKERFSLILESASTNQTSMYLCASSLGGGQETQYFGPGTRLLVL.

The chain couples TRBV5-4 to TRBJ1-3; the D is unclear. The CDR3 is made up of 12 amino acids. The V gene's germline CDR1 is SGHNT and CDR2 YYREEE (reference sequence). V dropped 0 bases and J dropped 3 bases, with 1 base sitting between them. The CDR3 bases are TGTGCCAGCAGCTTGGGTGGAAACACCATATATTTT. Its protein product is CASSLGGNTIYF.

This sequence joins TRBV12-3 or TRBV12-4 and TRBJ2-7; D is undetermined. Trimming stripped 5 bases from V and 5 bases from J, with 10 bases between. CDR3 length: 12 residues. CDR3 in DNA: TGTGCCAGCAGTAAACAAAGTCACGAGCAGTACTTC. This sequence encodes CASSKQSHEQYF.

The chain links TRBV29-1 to TRBJ2-7; TRBD1 agrees at 7 bases. Looked up from germline, CDR1 is SQVTM and CDR2 is ANQGSEA. The V segment lost 6 bases and the J segment 2 bases; nucleotides outside the gene matches: 7. This CDR3 is built from 13 residues. CDR3 bases: TGCAGCGTCCTAACAGACAGGGCCTACGAGCAGTACTTC. Residues: CSVLTDRAYEQYF.

The chain carries TRBV11-2 and TRBJ2-2, with 12 positions matching TRBD1. The CDR3 is 18 amino acids. CDR1 and CDR2 (germline): SGHAT, FQNNGV. The ends lost 3 bases at V and 3 bases at J; junction bases unmatched: 8. CDR3 region: CASSLGTGGFRHTGELFF. The DNA of the CDR3 is TGTGCCAGCAGCTTGGGGACAGGGGGCTTTCGTCACACCGGGGAGCTGTTTTTT.

The chain joins TRBV4-2 to TRBJ1-2, with a possible D match to TRBD1 (5 bases). Germline V gene lookup returns CDR1 LGHNA and CDR2 YNFKEQ. This CDR3 has 14 residues. V was clipped by 3 bases and J by 6 bases, with 14 bases between them. The CDR3 DNA reads as TGTGCCAGCAGCCAGGTGCAGGGAAAGGATGGCTACACCTTC. This encodes CASSQVQGKDGYTF.

V usage is TRBV2 and J usage is TRBJ1-1, with TRBD1 matching over 7 bases. J gave up 7 bases and V 4 bases, and 12 bases lay outside the gene matches. This CDR3 region has 15 residues. Looked up from germline, CDR1 is SNHLY and CDR2 is FYNNEI. The CDR3 coding sequence is TGTGCCAGCAGTGCCGGGGACAGCAGTTTAGGTGAAGCTTTCTTT. Its translation: CASSAGDSSLGEAFF.

V gene TRBV4-2 combines with J gene TRBJ2-7, with D uncertain. The ends were cut back, 0 bases at V and 1 base at J, with 10 bases in the middle. This CDR3 spans 15 amino acids. CDR1 and CDR2 from the germline V gene are LGHNA and YNFKEQ. The CDR3 protein is CASSQDGHSSYEQYF. The CDR3 nucleotides are TGTGCCAGCAGCCAAGATGGGCACTCATCCTACGAGCAGTACTTC.

The rearrangement links TRBV2 to TRBJ2-7; D uncertain. Germline V gene lookup returns CDR1 SNHLY and CDR2 FYNNEI. The CDR3 has 11 residues. V was cut by 4 bases and J by 7 bases, with 8 bases left in between. As DNA, the CDR3 is TGTGCCAGCAGTGTCGTCGGGGAGCAGTACTTC. It encodes CASSVVGEQYF.

The CDR3 reads CASSIGSGYGYTF. CDR3 in DNA: TGTGCCAGTAGTATAGGATCCGGCTATGGCTACACCTTC. The V gene is TRBV19, the J gene TRBJ1-2, with D uncertain. Trimming stripped 1 base from V and 4 bases from J, with 7 bases between. The CDR3 sequence is 13 residues long. The germline V gene has CDR1 LNHDA and CDR2 SQIVND (reference sequence).

The CDR3 spells CASSMGTHYGYTF. For the CDR3, the DNA is TGTGCCAGCAGCATGGGGACACATTATGGCTACACCTTC. V is TRBV7-3 and J is TRBJ1-2; D may be TRBD1 (6 bases). V lost 5 bases and J 5 bases, leaving 12 bases between the germline ends. The CDR3 is made up of 13 amino acids. CDR1 is SGHTA, CDR2 FQGTGA, per germline.

This clone was picked up a small number of times. V and J are TRBV7-6 and TRBJ2-5, with D hard to call. CDR3 length: 13 amino acids. Looked up from germline, CDR1 is SGHVS and CDR2 is FNYEAQ. V was shortened by 8 bases and J by 3 bases, with 13 bases between the two germline ends. The DNA of the CDR3 is TGTGCCAGCTCCTTAAGGAATAAAGAGACCCAGTACTTC. Translating gives CASSLRNKETQYF.

The chain carries TRBV19 and TRBJ2-5; 7 nucleotides agree with TRBD1. J lost 6 bases, V lost 5 bases, and 9 bases had no gene match. This CDR3 has 14 residues. The germline V gene encodes CDR1 LNHDA and CDR2 SQIVND (reference sequence). In nucleotides, the CDR3 is TGTGCCAGTAGTGTACACCGGGACAGCCAGACCCAGTACTTC. It codes for CASSVHRDSQTQYF.

This rearrangement joins TRBV7-9 to TRBJ1-6, with 9 bases fitting TRBD1. Germline CDR1 is SEHNR and CDR2 is FQNEAQ (reference sequence). With V trimmed by 5 bases and J by 7 bases, 9 bases remained unmatched. This CDR3 spans 16 amino acids. CDR3 residues: CASSTPGTGKNSPLHF. CDR3 sequence (DNA): TGTGCCAGCAGCACCCCCGGGACAGGGAAAAATTCACCCCTCCACTTT.

The J gene is TRBJ1-6, the V gene TRBV7-6; a weak D match, TRBD1 (6 bases). The germline gives CDR1 SGHVS, CDR2 FNYEAQ. V lost 2 bases to trimming and J lost 4 bases, with 15 bases between them. The CDR3 has 17 amino acids. CDR3 in DNA: TGTGCCAGCAGCTTAACTACAGGGACCCGATATAATTCACCCCTCCACTTT. It is translated as CASSLTTGTRYNSPLHF.

The chain combines TRBV5-1 with TRBJ2-2, with 7 positions matching TRBD2. CDR3 length equals 14 residues. The germline CDR1 and CDR2 sequences are SGHRS and YFSETQ. V lost 6 bases to trimming and J lost 6 bases; unmatched junction nucleotides: 8. The CDR3 nucleotides are TGCGCCAGCACCAACAAGGCGGGAGCCGGGGAGCTGTTTTTT. This encodes CASTNKAGAGELFF.

The chain joins TRBV3-1 (or the pseudogene TRBV3-2) to TRBJ2-7; D call uncertain. Germline V CDR1 and CDR2: LGHDT, YNNKEL (reference sequence). V was clipped by 5 bases and J by 3 bases, with 5 bases between them. This CDR3 contains 11 residues. The CDR3 here is CASSSYYEQYF. The CDR3 DNA follows: TGTGCCAGCAGCTCCTACTACGAGCAGTACTTC.

The chain uses TRBV7-8 and TRBJ1-2, with D unresolved. V was trimmed by 1 base and J by 10 bases, leaving 13 bases between them. Germline V gene data show CDR1 as SGHVS and CDR2 as FQNEAQ. This CDR3 comprises 13 residues. The DNA of the CDR3 is TGTGCCAGCAGCTTAGTAACCCGGCGGGACTACACCTTC. Translation: CASSLVTRRDYTF.

This chain joins TRBV2 and TRBJ1-5; D unclear. The CDR3 contains 12 residues. V was cut by 8 bases and J by 1 base, with 6 bases left in between. Germline values: CDR1 SNHLY, CDR2 FYNNEI. CDR3 nucleotide sequence: TGTGCCAGCCGAGACAGCAATCAGCCCCAGCATTTT. Translating it yields CASRDSNQPQHF. The whole variable domain, remainder taken from reference TRBV2 and TRBJ1-5, is EPEVTQTPSHQVTQMGQEVILRCVPISNHLYFYWYRQILGQKVEFLVSFYNNEISEKSEIFDDQFSVERPDGSNFTLKIRSTKLEDSAMYFCASRDSNQPQHFGDGTRLSIL.

V and J are TRBV9 and TRBJ2-1; 8 bases agree with TRBD2. V shed 0 bases and J 2 bases; nucleotides not matched to a gene: 4. In germline, CDR1 is SGDLS, CDR2 YYNGEE. This CDR3 is 16 amino acids long. The CDR3 is CASSVASGSPYNEQFF. In DNA, the CDR3 is TGTGCCAGCAGCGTAGCCAGCGGGAGCCCCTACAATGAGCAGTTCTTC. Full variable domain (outside the CDR3, taken from reference TRBV9 and TRBJ2-1): DSGVTQTPKHLITATGQRVTLRCSPRSGDLSVYWYQQSLDQGLQFLIQYYNGEERAKGNILERFSAQQFPDLHSELNLSSLELGDSALYFCASSVASGSPYNEQFFGPGTRLTVL.

This chain connects TRBV12-5 to TRBJ1-5; D uncertain. CDR1 is LGHNT, CDR2 FRNRAP, per germline. Trimming stripped 0 bases from V and 0 bases from J, with 9 bases between. CDR3 length: 16 residues. CDR3 sequence (DNA): TGTGCTAGTGGTTTGGTATACCCGGATAGCAATCAGCCCCAGCATTTT. Amino acid sequence: CASGLVYPDSNQPQHF.

In its sample, this clone was seen once. V is TRBV7-3 and J is TRBJ2-2, with 10 positions matching TRBD2. Germline CDR1 and CDR2: SGHTA and FQGTGA. This CDR3 is built from 14 residues. V shed 6 bases and J 6 bases; nucleotides not matched to a gene: 4. The CDR3, as DNA: TGTGCCAGCAGAGCGGGAGGGCCGTCCGGGGAGCTGTTTTTT. Translating gives CASRAGGPSGELFF.

The J gene is TRBJ1-2, the V gene TRBV7-9, with 7 positions matching TRBD1. CDR1 is SEHNR, CDR2 FQNEAQ, per germline (reference sequence). The CDR3 consists of 13 residues. Trimming at V came to 5 bases and at J to 8 bases, leaving 8 bases not matched to a gene. The DNA for the CDR3 is TGTGCCAGCAGCCCACAGGGGTTAGAAGGCTACACCTTC. Translation: CASSPQGLEGYTF.

The V call is TRBV7-2, the J call TRBJ2-5; D is perhaps TRBD2 (6 bases). Trimming cost V 5 bases and J 7 bases, with 17 bases left between them. Germline V CDR1 and CDR2: SGHTA, FQGNSA. CDR3 size: 14 residues. CDR3 in amino acids: CASSLTQLGGTQYF. CDR3 DNA: TGTGCCAGCAGCCTAACACAACTCGGGGGGACCCAGTACTTC.

The chain joins TRBV20-1 to TRBJ1-4; tentative D call: TRBD1 (5 bases). Germline V lookup: CDR1 DFQATT, CDR2 SNEGSKA (reference sequence). V shed 3 bases and J shed 7 bases, with 12 bases lying between them. The CDR3 loop spans 13 amino acids. The chain's CDR3 is CSASGSQGEKLFF. The CDR3 nucleotides are TGCAGTGCTAGTGGGTCCCAGGGTGAAAAACTGTTTTTT.

The chain combines TRBV5-1 with TRBJ2-7; D may be TRBD1 (6 bases). Per the germline V gene, CDR1 is SGHRS and CDR2 is YFSETQ. With 0 bases removed from V and 9 bases from J, the gap between germline ends came to 16 bases. The CDR3 is made up of 14 amino acids. CDR3 sequence: CASSLDRAPLGQYF. CDR3 nucleotides: TGCGCCAGCAGCTTGGACAGGGCCCCGCTTGGGCAGTACTTC.

This clone was found a few times. Within the sample, other DNA sequences also encode this same CDR3. Here the CDR3 reads CASSEGRGETQYF. The CDR3 DNA follows: TGTGCCAGCAGTGAGGGCAGGGGAGAGACCCAGTACTTC. This rearrangement joins TRBV2 to TRBJ2-5; the D gene is possibly TRBD1 (6 bases). Germline lookup yields CDR1 SNHLY and CDR2 FYNNEI. With 3 bases removed from V and 4 bases from J, the gap between germline ends came to 9 bases. The CDR3 consists of 13 residues. The variable domain in full, with the rest retrieved from reference TRBV2 and TRBJ2-5, is EPEVTQTPSHQVTQMGQEVILRCVPISNHLYFYWYRQILGQKVEFLVSFYNNEISEKSEIFDDQFSVERPDGSNFTLKIRSTKLEDSAMYFCASSEGRGETQYFGPGTRLLVL.

The rearrangement links TRBV18 to TRBJ1-1; 9 bases match TRBD1. The CDR3 has 15 residues. Germline assignment: CDR1 KGHSH and CDR2 LQKENI. With V trimmed by 4 bases and J by 3 bases, 6 bases remained unmatched. The CDR3 protein is CASSLQGAGYTEAFF. The CDR3 DNA is TGTGCCAGCTCACTACAGGGGGCTGGGTACACTGAAGCTTTCTTT.